These 20 T cell receptor beta chains came from one sample sequenced in a study of T cells after yellow fever vaccination. TCRdb re-derived calls from the 5' RACE reads in MiXCR, one entry per CDR3 protein. The sample lists 600,000 to 750,000 distinct CDR3 sequences, approximately 13% occurring once. Sequencing used PBMCs, obtained on the day of the yellow fever booster vaccination. These receptors were obtained from a man younger than 45 who received the YFV17D yellow fever vaccine.

This clonotype was counted many times. J is TRBJ1-6 and V is TRBV7-9; tentatively, D is TRBD1 (6 bases). Trimming pared 6 bases from V and 8 bases from J, leaving 11 bases between. Looked up from germline, CDR1 is SEHNR and CDR2 is FQNEAQ (reference sequence). CDR3 length equals 13 residues. This CDR3 is CASRQGGYSPLHF. The CDR3 DNA reads TGTGCCAGCAGACAGGGTGGTTATTCACCCCTCCACTTT.

This clonotype came up a few times. The chain couples TRBV11-2 to TRBJ2-1; D perhaps matches TRBD2 (6 bases). The CDR3 runs 15 residues. Trimming shortened V by 1 base and J by 10 bases, and 17 bases separated the two germline ends. Germline CDR1 SGHAT, CDR2 FQNNGV. In DNA form, the CDR3 reads TGTGCCAGCAGCTTAGGCGGGACCGTATCCCGGGAGCAGTTCTTC. Amino acids: CASSLGGTVSREQFF.

In its sample, this clonotype was seen a few times. The chain couples TRBV20-1 to TRBJ2-3, with 9 nucleotides matching TRBD1. Germline CDR1 DFQATT, CDR2 SNEGSKA (reference sequence). The V segment lost 3 bases and the J segment 6 bases; nucleotides outside the gene matches: 7. The CDR3 has 14 residues. CDR3 sequence reads: CSASRTGESDTQYF. DNA for the CDR3: TGCAGTGCTAGCCGGACAGGGGAATCGGATACGCAGTATTTT.

The chain joins TRBV28 to TRBJ2-7; TRBD2 aligns across 7 bases. V shed 2 bases, J shed 2 bases, and the junction held 9 bases outside the gene matches. This CDR3 region has 16 residues. Looked up from germline, CDR1 is MDHEN and CDR2 is SYDVKM. This CDR3 is CASSLTRGRVPYEQYF. In DNA form, the CDR3 reads TGTGCCAGCAGTTTAACCCGGGGGAGGGTTCCCTACGAGCAGTACTTC. The full variable domain, rest sourced from reference TRBV28 and TRBJ2-7, is DVKVTQSSRYLVKRTGEKVFLECVQDMDHENMFWYRQDPGLGLRLIYFSYDVKMKEKGDIPEGYSVSREKKERFSLILESASTNQTSMYLCASSLTRGRVPYEQYFGPGTRLTVT.

This clonotype appeared many times. The chain combines TRBV10-3 with TRBJ2-3; 11 bases are a match to TRBD2. This CDR3 has 15 residues. The V gene end was trimmed by 3 bases and the J gene end by 1 base; junction bases not matched to a gene: 0. Germline CDR1 ENHRY, CDR2 SYGVKD. The DNA for the CDR3 is TGTGCCATCAGTGAACTAGCGGGAGGCACAGATACGCAGTATTTT. It is translated as CAISELAGGTDTQYF.

This clonotype has a handful of counts. The rearrangement links TRBV10-3 to TRBJ2-3; D uncertain. This CDR3 has 11 amino acids. The ends were cut back, 3 bases at V and 3 bases at J, with 1 base in the middle. Germline V lookup: CDR1 ENHRY, CDR2 SYGVKD. The DNA of the CDR3 is TGTGCCATCAGTGAAACAGATACGCAGTATTTT. This gives the protein CAISETDTQYF.

This chain uses TRBV5-1 with TRBJ2-5; no clear D. The CDR3 contains 14 residues. Germline V gene data show CDR1 as SGHRS and CDR2 as YFSETQ. V lost 3 bases and J lost 1, with 10 bases in between. This CDR3 is CASSSPQTQETQYF. In nucleotides, the CDR3 is TGCGCCAGCAGCTCCCCACAAACCCAAGAGACCCAGTACTTC. Filled out from reference TRBV5-1 and TRBJ2-5, the complete variable domain reads KAGVTQTPRYLIKTRGQQVTLSCSPISGHRSVSWYQQTPGQGLQFLFEYFSETQRNKGNFPGRFSGRQFSNSRSEMNVSTLELGDSALYLCASSSPQTQETQYFGPGTRLLVL.

The chain joins TRBV5-4 to TRBJ2-3; 10 bases are a match to TRBD1. The CDR3 length is 13 residues. The V segment lost 7 bases and the J segment 5 bases; nucleotides outside the gene matches: 4. Germline CDR1 and CDR2: SGHNT and YYREEE (reference sequence). The CDR3 protein is CASGDRGGDTQYF. CDR3 in DNA: TGTGCCAGCGGGGACAGGGGTGGAGATACGCAGTATTTT.

V gene TRBV5-1 combines with J gene TRBJ2-7; tentatively, D is TRBD1 (6 bases). The CDR3 sequence is 13 residues long. V dropped 7 bases and J dropped 5 bases, with 16 bases sitting between them. Germline CDR1 and CDR2: SGHRS and YFSETQ. Written as DNA, the CDR3 is TGCGCCAGCGGTAACCTGGCAGGGGACGAGCAGTACTTC. It translates to CASGNLAGDEQYF.

The V call is TRBV5-6, the J call TRBJ2-1; TRBD2 agrees at 8 bases. The CDR3 loop spans 15 amino acids. Germline CDR1 SGHDT, CDR2 YYEEEE. V was clipped by 4 bases and J by 4 bases; unmatched bases: 7. This CDR3 is CASSQLAAMYNEQFF. Written as DNA, the CDR3 is TGTGCCAGCAGCCAACTAGCGGCTATGTACAATGAGCAGTTCTTC.

This clonotype appeared a few times. This sequence joins TRBV6-1 and TRBJ2-1, with 10 positions matching TRBD2. V shed 1 base, J shed 11 bases, and the junction held 8 bases outside the gene matches. This CDR3 has 15 amino acids. Germline V gene sequence: CDR1 MNHNS, CDR2 SASEGT. The CDR3 DNA sequence: TGTGCCAGCAGTGAAGGGTTAGCGGGAGGTGCTAAGCAGTTCTTC. Residues: CASSEGLAGGAKQFF.

V is TRBV5-1 and J is TRBJ2-2; no firm D call. The V end lost 3 bases, the J end lost 0 bases, and 9 bases lay between the germline ends. CDR3 length: 15 amino acids. CDR1 and CDR2 from the germline V gene are SGHRS and YFSETQ. Here the CDR3 reads CASSSDPTNTGELFF. The DNA of the CDR3 is TGCGCCAGCAGCTCGGACCCCACGAACACCGGGGAGCTGTTTTTT.

This clonotype was observed a handful of times. This rearrangement joins TRBV10-2 to TRBJ1-1, with no clear D. V was shortened by 8 bases and J by 2 bases, with 12 bases between the two germline ends. The germline V gene encodes CDR1 WSHSY and CDR2 SAAADI. The CDR3 is made up of 13 amino acids. The CDR3 nucleotides are TGCGCCAGCCCAGCCCTTCCTAACACTGAAGCTTTCTTT. Translating it yields CASPALPNTEAFF.

The chain combines TRBV5-1 with TRBJ2-1; 9 bases are shared with TRBD1. The CDR3 contains 14 residues. V shed 4 bases, J shed 8 bases, and the junction held 7 bases outside the gene matches. Germline-derived CDR1 and CDR2 are SGHRS and YFSETQ. The DNA of the CDR3 is TGCGCCAGCAGCCTTGGGACAGGGAGCGATGAGCAGTTCTTC. Amino acid sequence: CASSLGTGSDEQFF.

This clonotype was seen more than once but under ten times. The chain recombines TRBV5-1 with TRBJ1-3, with unresolved D. V was clipped by 5 bases and J by 4 bases, with 10 bases between them. The CDR3 has 13 amino acids. Per the germline V gene, CDR1 is SGHRS and CDR2 is YFSETQ. CDR3 coding DNA: TGCGCCAGCAGTGAGAAATCGGGAAACACCATATATTTT. This sequence encodes CASSEKSGNTIYF.

The gene calls are TRBV27 and TRBJ2-2; 8 nucleotides agree with TRBD2. The germline CDR1 and CDR2 sequences are MNHEY and SMNVEV (reference sequence). V lost 6 bases and J lost 7; bases outside the gene matches: 13. The CDR3 contains 16 residues. The CDR3 nucleotides read TGTGCCAGCAGCCTATCGGGGGGGGTAACGGTCGGGGAGCTGTTTTTT. Translating gives CASSLSGGVTVGELFF.

This clonotype was counted ten times or more. The V call is TRBV4-2, the J call TRBJ2-2; D tentatively fits TRBD1 or TRBD2 (6 bases each). The CDR3 runs to 16 residues. Looked up from germline, CDR1 is LGHNA and CDR2 is YNFKEQ. V was shortened by 0 bases and J by 6 bases, with 14 bases between the two germline ends. The CDR3 DNA reads TGTGCCAGCAGCCAAGAAGGGGGGTTTGCTGCCGGGGAGCTGTTTTTT. This codes for CASSQEGGFAAGELFF.

The rearrangement links TRBV30 to TRBJ2-1; 10 bases map to TRBD2. V lost 0 bases and J lost 6; bases outside the gene matches: 2. CDR1 is GTSNPN and CDR2 is SVGIG in the germline V gene (reference sequence). This CDR3 comprises 14 residues. DNA for the CDR3: TGTGCCTGGAGTGTTGCTAGCGGGAGCAATGAGCAGTTCTTC. It translates to CAWSVASGSNEQFF.

This clonotype showed up just a few times. The chain combines TRBV20-1 with TRBJ2-2; 9 bases match TRBD1. V lost 5 bases, J lost 2 bases, and 6 bases stayed unmatched. Looked up from germline, CDR1 is DFQATT and CDR2 is SNEGSKA (reference sequence). This CDR3 comprises 15 residues. The CDR3 sequence is CSASRDRVNTGELFF. The CDR3 DNA reads as TGCAGTGCTTCCCGGGACAGGGTAAACACCGGGGAGCTGTTTTTT.

This clonotype has only a few counts. This chain joins TRBV28 and TRBJ2-7; a possible D gene is TRBD2 (7 bases). Trimming removed 10 bases at V and 3 bases at J, with 16 bases between. Germline lookup yields CDR1 MDHEN and CDR2 SYDVKM. The CDR3 has 13 residues. The CDR3 DNA sequence: TGTGCCACCGATTTGAGGGGGGGCTACGAGCAGTACTTC. Translated: CATDLRGGYEQYF.